This T cell receptor beta chain is from a study of T cell repertoires in cytomegalovirus infection. One entry per CDR3 protein results from TCRdb running MiXCR on the reads. This sample carries 200,000 or so distinct CDR3 sequences, 35% to 40% of them seen once, and the ten largest clones take approximately 59%. With regard to this clonotype: Its antigen is currently unknown.

Germline V gives CDR1 SGHTA, CDR2 FQGNSA. V was clipped by 5 bases and J by 4 bases, with 14 bases between them. This CDR3 is built from 14 residues. Material: CD8+ T cells from cultured PBMCs, obtained from culture after CMV antigen stimulation. The clonotype comes from a human donor in good health (CMV status not recorded). Some clones in this sample may be carry-over from other donors' samples. The chain recombines TRBV7-2 with TRBJ1-2; maybe TRBD1 (5 bases). The CDR3 nucleotides are TGTGCCAGCAGCCAGGCGCGAGGGGCCTATGGCTACACCTTC. Translation gives CASSQARGAYGYTF.